This T cell receptor beta chain originates from a study of T cell responses to AZD1222 COVID-19 vaccine. The data were produced by immunoSEQ multiplex PCR, yet TCRdb's version contains in-frame clones alone and is incomplete. The sample shows approximately 73,000 clones, nearly 85% of them seen only once. V lost 6 bases and J lost 12, with 20 bases in between. CDR1 and CDR2 from the germline V gene are SNHLY and FYNNEI. The CDR3 runs 13 residues. This clonotype was sampled from an adult in good health. The J gene is TRBJ1-2, the V gene TRBV2, with unresolved D. This sample comprised peripheral blood, obtained on day 0 of AZD1222 vaccination. The CDR3 DNA is TGTGCCAGCAGCGCGGATCCCTTAATCAGCCACACCTTC. It yields the protein CASSADPLISHTF.